This TCR beta chain was recorded in a study of blood T cells in healthy people across ages (dated by TCRdb to about 2015). In terms of the full investigation: Template switching captured roughly one uniquely barcoded TCR beta cDNA molecule per two T cells in model experiments. Age-related changes in TCR beta repertoire diversity were measured in the study by deep sequencing normalized with unique cDNA molecular identifiers. The donors were split into four age groups: young (average approximately 16 years), middle-aged (39), aged (over 55) and long-lived (roughly 77). To avoid experimental bias, donors of different ages were distributed randomly across sequencing lanes. Using the same blood draw, the study looked at two additional independent replicas of 1 million unique cDNA reads for two donors, one aged 18 to 29 and the other aged 80 or older.

The full study reports these points: The percentage of naive T cells measured by flow cytometry correlated strongly with observed TCR beta diversity. Estimates of total diversity based on one million sequenced T cells were considered lower bounds and underestimates. Donor CMV infection status was unknown, potentially confounding age-related changes in expanded clonotypes. Because profiling used bulk unsorted PBMCs, naive and antigen-experienced compartments could not be compared conclusively. As age increased, observed TCR beta diversity per million T cells dropped in a roughly linear way, and a significant reduction was already evident by age 40. Compared with the aged group, more naive CD4+ T cells, fewer expanded clones and increased TCR diversity were shown by the long-lived group, suggesting age selection.

The library was generated by 5' RACE. The sequencer listed for this sample is Illumina HiSeq 2500. The second PCR ran for roughly 7 to 11 cycles and used a J-beta primer mix along with a sample-barcoded 5' primer. A unique molecular identifier was introduced onto each TCR beta cDNA molecule by a template-switch 5' adaptor carrying 12 random nucleotides. Each sample yielded at least 3 million CDR3-containing paired-end reads. All of the RNA was converted into first-strand cDNA using the Mint cDNA synthesis kit, with a TRBC-specific oligonucleotide serving as the primer. All cDNA was treated with uracil-DNA glycosylase and then went through a first 18-cycle PCR with the universal primers M1SS and BC2_uni_R. On the authors' methods: For normalization, 1 million high-quality reads, each with a distinct molecular identifier, were randomly selected from each sample. Reads with shared molecular identifiers were discarded instead of being binned into consensus sequences. MiTCR, with a Q25 quality threshold and the strictest error-elimination algorithm, was used for CDR3 identification, clonotype clustering and error correction. A nonparametric unseen species model with Euler transformation was used to estimate lower-bound total TCR beta diversity. The raw public reads went through TCRdb reprocessing: fastp at Q25, MiXCR clone calling, in-frame beta chains kept. Duplicate CDR3 protein sequences are folded into a single record with the most common DNA and genes. What appears here as the V and J calls and clone size reflects TCRdb's work, not the paper's. The sample includes approximately 820,000 distinct CDR3 sequences, with more than 40% observed a single time. The ten largest clones add up to about a fifth of the sample.

The 39 donors, aged about 6 to 90 years, were systemically healthy Caucasian individuals from Russia. Ten milliliters of peripheral blood were drawn from each donor into EDTA-treated Vacutainer tubes. Ficoll-Paque density-gradient centrifugation was used to isolate PBMCs, with at least 7 million per sample. Trizol reagent was used to extract total RNA from PBMCs, with at least 5 micrograms per sample. For every donor, an aliquot of PBMCs went through flow cytometry to measure the percentages of naive CD45RAhigh/CD27high T cells. A remark on this clonotype: Its antigen target is currently unknown. No qualities accompany the bases; no much larger clone lies one base away.

The germline V gene supplies CDR1 SGHNT and CDR2 YENEEA. V is pruned by 4 bases and J by 0 bases, leaving 6 bases of the junction without a gene match. The CDR3 goes from the cysteine to the phenylalanine over 16 residues. Just the 48-base CDR3 DNA is kept, in frame starting at base 1. Input material: blood. This clonotype was sampled from a man aged 60 to 69 in good health. The receptor chain draws on TRBV11-3 and TRBJ2-1, with 7 bases aligning to TRBD1. CDR3 reads: CASSSTGVTSYNEQFF. The nucleotides are TGTGCCAGCAGCTCTACAGGGGTGACCTCCTACAATGAGCAGTTCTTC.